The T cell receptor beta chain under discussion was sequenced for a study of blood T cells in healthy people across ages. Study background: Template switching retrieved approximately one barcoded beta molecule for each two T cells. Study-level points and caveats: Per million T cells, TCR beta diversity dropped roughly linearly as age increased.

Peripheral blood from each donor was collected in a volume of approximately 10 milliliters. With 3 bases removed from V and 11 bases from J, the gap between germline ends came to 15 bases. Germline V gene lookup returns CDR1 DFQATT and CDR2 SNEGSKA (reference sequence). There are 12 residues in the CDR3. A second PCR of roughly 7 to 11 cycles used a sample-barcoded 5' primer and a J-beta primer mix. Each CDR3 protein gets one entry after TCRdb re-called the 5' RACE reads with MiXCR. The data hold more than 700,000 distinct CDR3 sequences, with 35% to 50% observed a single time. There are a few counts of this clonotype. Antigen specificity is unknown.

Sequencing was done on a sample of blood. V and J are TRBV20-1 and TRBJ2-3; D is ambiguous. This receptor was taken from a man aged 80 or over in good health. The CDR3 DNA follows: TGCAGTGCTAGTTTCGACGCCGATGGGCAGTATTTT. It specifies CSASFDADGQYF.